These 23 T cell receptor beta chains were all obtained from the same sample, sequenced in a study of cytomegalovirus exposure and HLA in healthy donors. With 60 Vbeta and 13 Jbeta primers, the PCR was carried out. Sequenced by immunoSEQ multiplex PCR; TCRdb stores in-frame clones only, minus some. The sample includes 150,000 to 200,000 clones, around 77% of them seen just once. Sequencing used PBMCs. The receptors shown here come from a woman in her thirties or forties in good health and CMV-seronegative.

Notes on this clone: The sample carries other DNA sequences with the same CDR3. V gene TRBV19 combines with J gene TRBJ1-5; the match to TRBD1 covers 8 bases. The CDR3 has 14 amino acids. Germline V gene lookup returns CDR1 LNHDA and CDR2 SQIVND (reference sequence). Losses at the gene ends were 4 bases for V and 2 bases for J; bases not matched to a gene: 1. In DNA form, the CDR3 reads TGTGCCAGTAGTACGACAGGGGGCAATCAGCCCCAGCATTTT. This codes for CASSTTGGNQPQHF.

For the CDR3, the DNA is TGTGCCAGCACCTCTGGGGGGGGTACTAGCAATCAGCCCCAGCATTTT. Its translation: CASTSGGGTSNQPQHF. The chain is built from TRBV5-5 and TRBJ1-5; D is perhaps TRBD1 (5 bases). Germline V lookup: CDR1 SGHKS, CDR2 YYEKEE (reference sequence). Trimming removed 6 bases from V and 0 bases from J, with 16 bases in between. The CDR3 is 16 residues long.

The rearrangement uses TRBV5-1 and TRBJ1-5; 9 bases are a match to TRBD1. Germline CDR1 SGHRS, CDR2 YFSETQ. V gave up 6 bases and J gave up 5 bases; unmatched junction bases: 6. The length of the CDR3 is 14 residues. CDR3 sequence: CASKPGQGDQPQHF. The CDR3 region has the DNA TGCGCCAGCAAGCCGGGACAGGGTGATCAGCCCCAGCATTTT. Supplemented by reference TRBV5-1 and TRBJ1-5, the full variable domain reads KAGVTQTPRYLIKTRGQQVTLSCSPISGHRSVSWYQQTPGQGLQFLFEYFSETQRNKGNFPGRFSGRQFSNSRSEMNVSTLELGDSALYLCASKPGQGDQPQHFGDGTRLSIL.

This clone turned up a few times. V usage is TRBV30 and J usage is TRBJ1-1, with D tentatively TRBD1 (5 bases). From germline, CDR1 is GTSNPN and CDR2 SVGIG (reference sequence). The CDR3 contains 12 residues. V lost 5 bases, J lost 6 bases, and 13 bases lay in between. CDR3 sequence reads: CAWQDTLPEAFF. The CDR3 DNA is TGTGCCTGGCAGGACACTCTCCCTGAAGCTTTCTTT.

V and J are TRBV5-1 and TRBJ2-1; D is ambiguous. This CDR3 spans 12 amino acids. Per germline, CDR1 SGHRS and CDR2 YFSETQ. Trimming shortened V by 4 bases and J by 8 bases, and 10 bases separated the two germline ends. The CDR3 protein is CASSPPGDEQFF. The CDR3 nucleotides read TGCGCCAGCAGCCCCCCCGGAGATGAGCAGTTCTTC.

The chain combines TRBV28 with TRBJ1-5; D is uncertain. CDR1 and CDR2 (germline): MDHEN, SYDVKM. Trimming cost V 2 bases and J 8 bases, with 7 bases left between them. CDR3 size: 12 residues. The CDR3 region has the DNA TGTGCCAGCAGTTTAGAGGGCGAGCCCCAGCATTTT. It codes for CASSLEGEPQHF.

This chain links TRBV27 with TRBJ1-1; a weak D match, TRBD1 (6 bases). Per germline, CDR1 MNHEY and CDR2 SMNVEV (reference sequence). V lost 1 base and J 5 bases, leaving 11 bases between the germline ends. The CDR3 totals 14 residues. The chain's CDR3 is CASSLWGPRTEAFF. CDR3 nucleotides: TGTGCCAGCAGTTTATGGGGGCCGAGGACTGAAGCTTTCTTT.

To note about this clone: Lacking the conserved final phenylalanine or tryptophan, this CDR3 likely reflects a read error. The chain links TRBV29-1 to TRBJ1-2; 12 nucleotides align to TRBD1. The CDR3 covers 15 residues. Germline loops: CDR1 SQVTM, CDR2 ANQGSEA. The ends lost 4 bases at V and 1 base at J; junction bases unmatched: 4. This chain's CDR3 is CSVAGQGALNYGYTL. The CDR3 coding sequence is TGCAGCGTTGCGGGACAGGGGGCTCTTAACTATGGCTACACCCTC.

This clone has just a few counts. The chain links TRBV6-1 to TRBJ2-7, with D possibly matching TRBD1 (6 bases). The CDR3 consists of 15 residues. The germline V gene has CDR1 MNHNS and CDR2 SASEGT. The V end was cut by 1 base, the J end by 2 bases, with 12 bases between. The CDR3 is CASSEGNRAAYEQYF. For the CDR3, the DNA is TGTGCCAGCAGTGAAGGTAACAGGGCCGCCTACGAGCAGTACTTC.

The V and J genes are TRBV15 and TRBJ2-3; 10 positions agree with TRBD2. CDR1 LNHNV and CDR2 YYDKDF come from the germline V gene (reference sequence). The CDR3 extends over 18 amino acids. V was pared by 1 base and J by 6 bases, with 13 bases of the junction left unmatched. CDR3 in DNA: TGTGCCACCAGCAGAGGAGTCTCGAGCGGGAGGGGCGATGATACGCAGTATTTT. Encoded protein: CATSRGVSSGRGDDTQYF.

The rearrangement uses TRBV5-8 and TRBJ2-7, with TRBD1 matching 8 bases. The CDR3 has 15 residues. V trimming: 4 bases; J trimming: 3 bases; junction bases outside the gene matches: 9. Germline V gene lookup returns CDR1 SGHTS and CDR2 YDEGEE. The CDR3 loop reads CASSPGTGGFYEQYF. The CDR3 DNA reads TGTGCCAGCAGCCCCGGAACAGGGGGATTCTACGAGCAGTACTTC.

The V gene is TRBV6-6, the J gene TRBJ1-1; no firm D call. The CDR3 extends over 13 amino acids. Trimming pared 0 bases from V and 3 bases from J, leaving 5 bases between. The V gene's germline CDR1 is MNHNY and CDR2 SVGAGI (reference sequence). For the CDR3, the DNA is TGTGCCAGCAGTTACTCGGGCTACACTGAAGCTTTCTTT. This encodes CASSYSGYTEAFF.

The CDR3 region has the DNA TGCGCCAGCAGCTTGGACAGGGATAGAGAGCAGTACTTC. Translation gives CASSLDRDREQYF. The chain uses TRBV5-1 and TRBJ2-7; the D gene is possibly TRBD1 (6 bases). Germline lookup yields CDR1 SGHRS and CDR2 YFSETQ. This CDR3 has 13 amino acids. Trimming shortened V by 0 bases and J by 7 bases, and 11 bases separated the two germline ends.

The chain is built from TRBV6-1 and TRBJ1-4; 7 nucleotides line up with TRBD1. The V gene's germline CDR1 is MNHNS and CDR2 SASEGT. V was clipped by 4 bases and J by 8 bases; unmatched bases: 4. CDR3 length: 13 amino acids. The CDR3 region is CASSAQGKEKLFF. The CDR3 DNA sequence: TGTGCCAGCAGTGCACAGGGGAAGGAAAAACTGTTTTTT.

This chain uses TRBV15 with TRBJ1-2; weak D call: TRBD1 (5 bases). CDR1 and CDR2 (germline): LNHNV, YYDKDF (reference sequence). This CDR3 has 13 residues. The V and J ends lost 3 bases and 1 base respectively, with 6 bases between them. In DNA, the CDR3 is TGTGCCACCAGCAGCGACAGTAACTATGGCTACACCTTC. Translation: CATSSDSNYGYTF.

The rearrangement uses TRBV2 and TRBJ1-1; D may be TRBD1 (5 bases). The CDR3 length is 15 residues. Germline CDR1 SNHLY, CDR2 FYNNEI. Trimming left V 7 bases short and J 4 bases short, with 19 bases between. The chain's CDR3 is CASKMEDSSGTEAFF. The DNA of the CDR3 is TGTGCCAGCAAAATGGAAGACAGTTCGGGCACTGAAGCTTTCTTT.

This clone has just one count. V gene TRBV10-3 combines with J gene TRBJ1-2; the match to TRBD1 covers 7 bases. V lost 6 bases and J lost 4; bases outside the gene matches: 8. From germline, CDR1 is ENHRY and CDR2 SYGVKD. CDR3 size: 14 residues. CDR3 in amino acids: CAISVTDRTYGYTF. The DNA for the CDR3 is TGTGCCATCAGCGTTACGGACAGGACCTATGGCTACACCTTC.

The V and J genes are TRBV5-3 and TRBJ1-2, with TRBD1 as a possible D gene (5 bases). TRBV5-3 is an open reading frame whose function is uncertain. Trimming removed 5 bases from V and 2 bases from J, with 10 bases in between. The CDR3 is 13 amino acids. The CDR3 bases are TGTGCCAGAAGTCAGGGTAGAAACTATGGCTACACCTTC. Residues: CARSQGRNYGYTF.

The chain carries TRBV5-6 and TRBJ1-2, with a tentative D call TRBD1 (6 bases). CDR1 is SGHDT and CDR2 is YYEEEE in the germline V gene. The length of the CDR3 is 13 residues. V was pared by 7 bases and J by 2 bases, with 12 bases between. The CDR3 DNA reads as TGTGCCAGCGGAACAGGGATCAACTATGGCTACACCTTC. It translates to CASGTGINYGYTF.

This clone occurred once. The chain's CDR3 is CAWSGPDRGMDEAFF. The CDR3 region has the DNA TGTGCCTGGAGCGGCCCGGACAGGGGAATGGACGAAGCTTTCTTT. This chain links TRBV30 with TRBJ1-1; 9 positions agree with TRBD1. Germline-derived CDR1 and CDR2 are GTSNPN and SVGIG (reference sequence). The CDR3 consists of 15 residues. V shed 3 bases, J shed 8 bases, and the junction held 13 bases outside the gene matches.

The gene calls are TRBV5-6 and TRBJ1-2; possibly TRBD1 for D (6 bases). The CDR3 spans 15 residues. Per the germline V gene, CDR1 is SGHDT and CDR2 is YYEEEE. Trimming cost V 1 base and J 1 base, with 11 bases left between them. The CDR3 sequence: CASSLFGGLNYGYTF. The CDR3 coding sequence is TGTGCCAGCAGCTTGTTCGGGGGGCTTAACTATGGCTACACCTTC.

The chain links TRBV9 to TRBJ2-3; TRBD2 agrees at 10 bases. Per the germline V gene, CDR1 is SGDLS and CDR2 is YYNGEE. This CDR3 spans 16 amino acids. The junction had 10 bases not matched to a gene; V was cut back by 0 bases and J by 9 bases. CDR3 sequence: CASSVGVGAGGGTQYF. CDR3 DNA sequence: TGTGCCAGCAGCGTAGGAGTGGGAGCGGGAGGGGGAACGCAGTATTTT.

The genes are TRBV6-6 and TRBJ1-2; D remains ambiguous. The CDR3 is 15 residues long. Per germline, CDR1 MNHNY and CDR2 SVGAGI (reference sequence). The ends were cut back, 6 bases at V and 0 bases at J, with 14 bases in the middle. CDR3 in amino acids: CASSLRGLTNYGYTF. CDR3 coding DNA: TGTGCCAGCAGCCTCCGAGGACTGACTAACTATGGCTACACCTTC.